The 16 T cell receptor beta chains listed next were all sequenced from one sample in a study of blood T cell repertoires in COVID-19 (dated by TCRdb to 2019 to 2021). Library generation was performed with the immunoSEQ multiplex PCR assay. TCRdb took over this immuneACCESS table, retaining in-frame rearrangements with V and J assigned. Such tables are incomplete; in checked studies, under half of the missing clones stem from an unresolved V gene, and the remainder is unexplained. Within this sample are 250,000 or so clones, with about 86% of them counted one time only. Clones ranked in the top ten supply under 2.5% of the sample. The sample was peripheral blood. Source of these receptors: a man younger than 40 with active or convalescent COVID-19.

The chain joins TRBV11-3 to TRBJ2-3, with TRBD2 matching 10 bases. Germline V gene data show CDR1 as SGHNT and CDR2 as YENEEA. V lost 0 bases and J lost 3; bases outside the gene matches: 6. This CDR3 region has 17 residues. The CDR3 region is CASSLDPAGGPTDTQYF. CDR3 DNA: TGTGCCAGCAGCTTAGATCCAGCGGGGGGGCCAACAGATACGCAGTATTTT. Drawing the rest from reference TRBV11-3 and TRBJ2-3, the complete variable domain is EAGVVQSPRYKIIEKKQPVAFWCNPISGHNTLYWYLQNLGQGPELLIRYENEEAVDDSQLPKDRFSAERLKGVDSTLKIQPAELGDSAVYLCASSLDPAGGPTDTQYFGPGTRLTVL.

CDR3 residues: CASSRGREDSPLHF. Here the CDR3 DNA reads TGTGCCAGCAGTAGGGGCAGGGAGGATTCACCCCTCCACTTT. J is TRBJ1-6 and V is TRBV7-8; a weak D match, TRBD1 (5 bases). CDR3 length equals 14 residues. Between the trimmed V and J ends, which lost 6 bases and 8 bases, there was a span of 14 bases. Germline V lookup: CDR1 SGHVS, CDR2 FQNEAQ.

This clone was recorded once. The genes are TRBV27 and TRBJ2-1, with 8 bases fitting TRBD1. The CDR3 consists of 17 residues. The trim removed 5 bases at V and 6 bases at J, leaving 15 bases unmatched. Germline assignment: CDR1 MNHEY and CDR2 SMNVEV (reference sequence). The CDR3 nucleotides are TGTGCCAGCAGTCCGTGGACTTCAGGGGGCGCGTCCAATGAGCAGTTCTTC. The encoded protein is CASSPWTSGGASNEQFF.

V usage is TRBV9 and J usage is TRBJ1-2; D unresolved. Trimming removed 3 bases from V and 8 bases from J, with 20 bases in between. Germline V gives CDR1 SGDLS, CDR2 YYNGEE. The CDR3 consists of 15 residues. The CDR3 sequence: CASSGQARIGGGYTF. CDR3 nucleotides: TGTGCCAGCAGCGGGCAGGCTAGGATCGGAGGAGGCTACACCTTC.

This rearrangement joins TRBV10-3 to TRBJ2-7, with D unresolved. Trimming took 3 bases from V and 4 from J, leaving 19 bases between them. Germline-derived CDR1 and CDR2 are ENHRY and SYGVKD. The CDR3 has 16 amino acids. CDR3 sequence reads: CAISDEVAFARYEQYF. The DNA of the CDR3 is TGTGCCATCAGTGACGAGGTGGCGTTTGCTCGATACGAGCAGTACTTC.

V is TRBV2 and J is TRBJ2-2, with D maybe TRBD1 (5 bases). CDR3 length equals 15 residues. The ends were cut back, 3 bases at V and 3 bases at J, with 11 bases in the middle. The germline gives CDR1 SNHLY, CDR2 FYNNEI. CDR3 sequence reads: CASSDGQPDTGELFF. CDR3 nucleotides: TGTGCCAGCAGTGACGGACAACCAGACACCGGGGAGCTGTTTTTT.

V gene TRBV24-1 combines with J gene TRBJ2-3, with a tentative D call TRBD2 (7 bases). Trimming stripped 9 bases from V and 1 base from J, with 16 bases between. Germline V gene lookup returns CDR1 KGHDR and CDR2 SFDVKD. The CDR3 has 15 residues. CDR3 amino acids: CATSEGGSGTDTQYF. DNA for the CDR3: TGTGCCACCTCGGAGGGGGGGAGTGGCACAGATACGCAGTATTTT.

The chain employs TRBV19 and TRBJ1-6; D unresolved. V was cut by 5 bases and J by 10 bases, with 15 bases left in between. This CDR3 has 14 amino acids. CDR1 is LNHDA and CDR2 is SQIVND in the germline V gene (reference sequence). The CDR3 spells CASSRQQVDSPLHF. The DNA of the CDR3 is TGTGCCAGTAGTCGGCAGCAGGTCGACTCACCCCTCCACTTT.

This chain links TRBV3-1 (or the pseudogene TRBV3-2) with TRBJ1-2; tentatively, D is TRBD1 (5 bases). The length of the CDR3 is 11 residues. V was cut by 8 bases and J by 10 bases, with 14 bases left in between. Germline V lookup: CDR1 LGHDT, CDR2 YNNKEL (reference sequence). The CDR3 is CASCAGYDYTF. In DNA form, the CDR3 reads TGTGCCAGCTGCGCAGGGTACGACTACACCTTC.

A remark on this clone: One end of the junction is discordant with germline, which a read error may explain. CDR3 sequence (DNA): TGTGCCAGCACCTTACTCAAGGGGAACATTCAGTACTTC. Residues: CASTLLKGNIQYF. The rearrangement uses TRBV7-2 and TRBJ2-4; D perhaps matches TRBD1 (5 bases). CDR1 and CDR2 (germline): SGHTA, FQGNSA. The CDR3 has 13 residues.

The V and J genes are TRBV5-4 and TRBJ2-2, with 8 bases aligning to TRBD2. Germline CDR1 reads SGHNT; CDR2 reads YYREEE (reference sequence). V lost 4 bases, J lost 1 base, and 6 bases stayed unmatched. This CDR3 comprises 16 residues. The CDR3 region is CASSPGTSMNTGELFF. The CDR3 nucleotides are TGTGCCAGCAGCCCTGGGACTAGTATGAACACCGGGGAGCTGTTTTTT.

The chain joins TRBV7-8 to TRBJ1-1; 10 bases are shared with TRBD1. The CDR3 covers 15 residues. J lost 1 base, V lost 6 bases, and 5 bases had no gene match. Germline lookup yields CDR1 SGHVS and CDR2 FQNEAQ. This CDR3 is CASRKGTGENTEAFF. As DNA, the CDR3 is TGTGCCAGCAGGAAGGGGACAGGGGAGAACACTGAAGCTTTCTTT.

The chain has TRBV5-6 and TRBJ2-7, with D perhaps matching TRBD1 (6 bases). Trimming removed 2 bases at V and 12 bases at J, with 33 bases between. The germline V gene has CDR1 SGHDT and CDR2 YYEEEE. This CDR3 has 18 amino acids. The CDR3, as DNA: TGTGCCAGCAGCTTCCGGTTAAATACAGGGAGTTTTTCGGCCGCGCGGTACTTC. This gives the protein CASSFRLNTGSFSAARYF.

The V call is TRBV1, the J call TRBJ1-6; the DNA was not used to check the table's D call, TRBD1. TRBV1 is a recognized pseudogene. The CDR3 consists of 12 residues. CDR3 amino acids: CTSSRQGAPLHF. DNA for the CDR3: TGCACCAGCAGCCGACAGGGTGCACCCCTCCACTTT.

The V call is TRBV7-9, the J call TRBJ1-2, with 11 nucleotides matching TRBD1. Germline trimming cut 3 bases from V and 7 bases from J; bases unmatched to any gene: 7. Per germline, CDR1 SEHNR and CDR2 FQNEAQ (reference sequence). The CDR3 loop spans 15 amino acids. This CDR3 reads CASSFFRTGGSGYTF. CDR3 in DNA: TGTGCCAGCAGCTTTTTCCGGACAGGGGGCTCTGGCTACACCTTC.

The chain combines TRBV10-3 with TRBJ2-7, with 10 bases lining up with TRBD2. Germline values: CDR1 ENHRY, CDR2 SYGVKD. The CDR3 spans 16 residues. The trim removed 3 bases at V and 5 bases at J, leaving 10 bases unmatched. CDR3 region: CAISEGTSVQANEQYF. Written as DNA, the CDR3 is TGTGCCATCAGTGAAGGGACTAGCGTCCAGGCTAACGAGCAGTACTTC.